The next 10 T cell receptor beta chains were all read from a single sample in a study of blood T cell repertoires in COVID-19. Sequenced by immunoSEQ multiplex PCR; TCRdb stores in-frame clones only, minus some. The table has around 300,000 clones, more than 70% seen once. The specimen sequenced was PBMCs or T cells enriched from blood (not recorded which). The receptors come from a woman in her twenties or thirties who had recovered from COVID-19.

This clone has more than one count but fewer than ten. The rearrangement links TRBV10-2 to TRBJ2-2; 8 nucleotides agree with TRBD1. V gave up 4 bases and J gave up 3 bases; unmatched junction bases: 4. Germline CDR1 reads WSHSY; CDR2 reads SAAADI. CDR3 length: 15 residues. The CDR3 DNA reads TGCGCCAGCAGTGCGACAGGGGCCCACACCGGGGAGCTGTTTTTT. It translates to CASSATGAHTGELFF.

This chain connects TRBV6-2 or TRBV6-3 to TRBJ1-6, with 7 bases fitting TRBD1. There are 15 residues in the CDR3. Germline V gene data show CDR1 as MNHEY and CDR2 as SVGEGT. V lost 5 bases and J lost 9; bases outside the gene matches: 10. The CDR3 protein is CASSPLRQGRSPLHF. DNA for the CDR3: TGTGCCAGCAGTCCCCTCCGACAGGGACGTTCACCCCTCCACTTT.

The J gene is TRBJ2-7, the V gene TRBV9; D perhaps matches TRBD2 (6 bases). Germline V lookup: CDR1 SGDLS, CDR2 YYNGEE. V lost 0 bases to trimming and J lost 3 bases, with 16 bases between them. The CDR3 is 16 amino acids. The CDR3: CASSVGGSGSIYEQYF. DNA of the CDR3: TGTGCCAGCAGCGTAGGGGGTAGCGGATCCATCTACGAGCAGTACTTC.

This chain links TRBV4-1 with TRBJ2-1, with D possibly being TRBD2 (5 bases). The CDR3 has 17 amino acids. V dropped 0 bases and J dropped 10 bases, with 22 bases sitting between them. From germline, CDR1 is MGHRA and CDR2 YSYEKL. CDR3 DNA: TGCGCCAGCAGCCAAGAATTGAGCCGGACTGGTCCGGGGGAGCAGTTCTTC. Protein product: CASSQELSRTGPGEQFF.

This clone was seen a single time. This chain connects TRBV5-6 to TRBJ2-3; D ambiguous. This CDR3 spans 13 amino acids. Germline V gives CDR1 SGHDT, CDR2 YYEEEE. The germline V and J ends were trimmed by 4 bases and 4 bases, with 10 bases remaining between them. The CDR3, as DNA: TGTGCCAGCAGCCCCGGGTCGCCAGATACGCAGTATTTT. Protein: CASSPGSPDTQYF. The whole variable domain, remainder taken from reference TRBV5-6 and TRBJ2-3, is DAGVTQSPTHLIKTRGQQVTLRCSPKSGHDTVSWYQQALGQGPQFIFQYYEEEERQRGNFPDRFSGHQFPNYSSELNVNALLLGDSALYLCASSPGSPDTQYFGPGTRLTVL.

On this clone: The sample holds other DNA sequences that translate to the same CDR3. The genes are TRBV19 and TRBJ1-5; D possibly corresponds to TRBD1 (5 bases). V lost 3 bases and J 6 bases, leaving 12 bases between the germline ends. Per the germline V gene, CDR1 is LNHDA and CDR2 is SQIVND (reference sequence). The CDR3 is 14 amino acids. CDR3 amino acids: CASSIGGRGQPQHF. Written as DNA, the CDR3 is TGTGCCAGTAGTATTGGGGGGAGAGGTCAGCCCCAGCATTTT.

The V and J genes are TRBV12-3 or TRBV12-4 and TRBJ1-5; maybe TRBD1 (6 bases). V was shortened by 3 bases and J by 7 bases, with 10 bases between the two germline ends. This CDR3 contains 13 residues. CDR3 in DNA: TGTGCCAGCAGTTTTGGGGGCGGGCAGCCCCAGCATTTT. Its translation: CASSFGGGQPQHF.

Only one count was recorded for this clone. V is TRBV3-1 (or the pseudogene TRBV3-2) and J is TRBJ1-2; 7 bases align to TRBD1. After removal of 3 bases from V and 2 bases from J, the junction contained 3 bases not matched to a gene. This CDR3 region has 14 residues. From germline, CDR1 is LGHDT and CDR2 YNNKEL (reference sequence). DNA of the CDR3: TGTGCCAGCAGCCAGAGGGGGCAGAACTATGGCTACACCTTC. Its translation is CASSQRGQNYGYTF.

The gene calls are TRBV7-8 and TRBJ1-5; perhaps TRBD1 as D (6 bases). The CDR3 is 14 amino acids. Germline V gene sequence: CDR1 SGHVS, CDR2 FQNEAQ. The germline V and J ends were trimmed by 10 bases and 1 base, with 14 bases remaining between them. CDR3 loop: CATSGVESNQPQHF. CDR3 in DNA: TGTGCCACCTCAGGGGTAGAGAGCAATCAGCCCCAGCATTTT.

This CDR3 is CASRLQGRTNTEAFF. The CDR3 region has the DNA TGTGCCAGTCGGTTACAGGGGAGGACGAACACTGAAGCTTTCTTT. The chain joins TRBV19 to TRBJ1-1, with 7 bases fitting TRBD1. J lost 1 base, V lost 8 bases, and 10 bases had no gene match. Germline V CDR1 and CDR2: LNHDA, SQIVND (reference sequence). This CDR3 region has 15 residues.